The following is a T cell receptor (beta chain) sequence with its context. Antigen unknown. The data belong to a study of T cells in Graves' hyperthyroidism and ophthalmopathy. Notes on the study in general: Peripheral blood also featured most of the thyroid clonotypes expanded above 0.001. A model built on 13 V-J features separated ophthalmopathy from stable hyperthyroidism.

Researchers took RNA transcripts and amplified the TCR beta CDR3 regions from them. When the TCR CDR3 underwent first-round RT-PCR, the HTBI primer set was used. A single record per CDR3 protein comes from TCRdb applying MiXCR to the multiplex PCR reads. The sample lists 540,000 or so distinct CDR3 sequences, roughly 46% occurring once. The sample was peripheral blood or thyroid tissue (not recorded which). This clonotype was obtained from an adult woman with Graves' disease, either hyperthyroidism or ophthalmopathy (not recorded which).

In DNA, the CDR3 is TGTGCCAGCAGCCGGGGGGCCTCCTATAATTCACCCCTCCACTTT. This translates into CASSRGASYNSPLHF. This sequence joins TRBV7-2 and TRBJ1-6; TRBD1 is a possible D gene (6 bases). The V gene's germline CDR1 is SGHTA and CDR2 FQGNSA. Trimming stripped 5 bases from V and 0 bases from J, with 8 bases between. This CDR3 spans 15 amino acids.